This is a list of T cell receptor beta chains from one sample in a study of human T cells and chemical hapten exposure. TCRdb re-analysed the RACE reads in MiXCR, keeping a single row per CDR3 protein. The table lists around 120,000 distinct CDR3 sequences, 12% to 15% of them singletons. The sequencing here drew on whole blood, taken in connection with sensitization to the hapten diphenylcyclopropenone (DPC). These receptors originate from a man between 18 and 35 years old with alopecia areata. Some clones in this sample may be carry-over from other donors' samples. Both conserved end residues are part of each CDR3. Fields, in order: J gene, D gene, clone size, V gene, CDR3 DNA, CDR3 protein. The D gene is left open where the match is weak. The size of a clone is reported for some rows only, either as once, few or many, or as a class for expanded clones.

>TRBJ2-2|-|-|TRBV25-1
TGTGCCAGCAGTGATCCAAGCCCGGACCCCGGGGAGCTGTTTTTT
CASSDPSPDPGELFF
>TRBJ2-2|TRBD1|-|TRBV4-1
TGCGCCAGCAGCCAAGCCAGGGGGTCGTCCGGGGAGCTGTTTTTT
CASSQARGSSGELFF
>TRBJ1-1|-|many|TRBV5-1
TGCGCCAGCAGCTCCTCCGGGACAAGGAACACTGAAGCTTTCTTT
CASSSSGTRNTEAFF
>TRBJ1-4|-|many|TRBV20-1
TGCAGTGCTAGGGATCTGAGGGGGACTAATGAAAAACTGTTTTTT
CSARDLRGTNEKLFF
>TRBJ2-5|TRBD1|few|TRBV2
TGTGCCAGCAAAACTCCGGGACAGGGGTTCCAAGAGACCCAGTACTTC
CASKTPGQGFQETQYF
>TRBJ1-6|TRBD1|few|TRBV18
TGTGCCAGCTCAGGCTGGGACAGAAGCTCCTATAATTCACCCCTCCACTTT
CASSGWDRSSYNSPLHF
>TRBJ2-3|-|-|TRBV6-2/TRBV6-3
TGTGCCAGCAGTTACCCCCTCTCGGCGGCCGTGATCACAGATACGCAGTATTTT
CASSYPLSAAVITDTQYF
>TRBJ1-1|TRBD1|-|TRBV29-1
TGCAGCGGGGAGAAAAGACAGGGGGCTTCTGCTTTCTTT
CSGEKRQGASAFF
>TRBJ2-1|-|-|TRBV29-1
TGCAGCGTCCCAATCGGGAATGAGCAGTTCTTC
CSVPIGNEQFF
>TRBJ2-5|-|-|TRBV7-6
TGTGCCAGCAGCTCGCGTGGGCGGGCGACACTCCAAGAGACCCAGTACTTC
CASSSRGRATLQETQYF
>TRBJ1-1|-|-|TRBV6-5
TGTGCCATCGGAGAGATCAGGGGCGAAGCTTTCTTT
CAIGEIRGEAFF
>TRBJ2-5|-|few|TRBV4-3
TGCGCCAGCAGCCAAGATTTGGGAGGGGGCGGTCAAGAGACCCAGTACTTC
CASSQDLGGGGQETQYF
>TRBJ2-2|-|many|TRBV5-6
TGTGCCAGCAGCTCCGGACAACCGAACACCGGGGAGCTGTTTTTT
CASSSGQPNTGELFF
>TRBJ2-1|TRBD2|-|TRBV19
TGTGCCAGTAGTCTCCTAGCGGGAGATTACAATGAGCAGTTCTTC
CASSLLAGDYNEQFF
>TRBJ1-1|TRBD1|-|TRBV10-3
TGTGCCATCAGGTATAAGGGGGCAAGTTATGAAGCTTTCTTT
CAIRYKGASYEAFF
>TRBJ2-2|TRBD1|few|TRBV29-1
TGCAGCGTTCGGGACAGGCTGAACACCGGGGAGCTGTTTTTT
CSVRDRLNTGELFF
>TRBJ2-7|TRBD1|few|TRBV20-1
TGCAGTGCGACACCGGGACAGGGGTTGTACGAGCAGTACTTC
CSATPGQGLYEQYF
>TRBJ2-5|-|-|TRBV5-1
TGCGCCAGCAGCTTGTTTCCGGGACGCGACCAAGAGACCCAGTACTTC
CASSLFPGRDQETQYF
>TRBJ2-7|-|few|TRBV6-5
TGTGCCAGCAGTTCCCCGGACAGCTACGAGCAGTACTTC
CASSSPDSYEQYF
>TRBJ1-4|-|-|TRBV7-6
TGTGCCAGCACCCCGGACCGGGGGAGTGAAAAACTGTTTTTT
CASTPDRGSEKLFF
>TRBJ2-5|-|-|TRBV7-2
TGTGCCAGCAGCTTACGGGGGAGAGCGGAGAATTACCAAGAGACCCAGTACTTC
CASSLRGRAENYQETQYF
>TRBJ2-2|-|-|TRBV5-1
TGCGCCAGCAGCCTCTTGGACGGTAGAGAGCTGTTTTTT
CASSLLDGRELFF
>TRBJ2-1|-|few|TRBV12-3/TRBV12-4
TGTGCCAGCAGTCCAGACGGGGACAATGAGCAGTTCTTC
CASSPDGDNEQFF
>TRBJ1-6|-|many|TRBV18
TGTGCCAGCTCACGGGCAGTCCCCGGCAATTCACCCCTCCACTTT
CASSRAVPGNSPLHF
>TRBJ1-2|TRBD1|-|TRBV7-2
TGTGCCAGCAGCCGGGACAGGGCCGATGGCTACACCTTC
CASSRDRADGYTF
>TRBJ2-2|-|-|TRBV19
TGTGCCAGTAAAATCACGGGGGCCTTAACCGGGGAGCTGTTTTTT
CASKITGALTGELFF
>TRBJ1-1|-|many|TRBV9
TGTGCCAGCAGCATGGCAGGGGCCCGGGGCACTGAAGCTTTCTTT
CASSMAGARGTEAFF
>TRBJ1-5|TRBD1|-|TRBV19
TGTGCCAGTAGTATCCCGACAGGGGCCAATCAGCCCCAGCATTTT
CASSIPTGANQPQHF
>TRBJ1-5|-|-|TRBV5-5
TGTGCCAGCAGCCCATCCCCAGGGGCGGGTAGCAATCAGCCCCAGCATTTT
CASSPSPGAGSNQPQHF
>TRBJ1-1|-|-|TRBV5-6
TGTGCCAGCCGCTTAGGGGAGGCTGAAGCTTTCTTT
CASRLGEAEAFF
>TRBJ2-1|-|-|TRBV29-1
TGCAGCGTTAACGGGGATAGGTCCTACAATGAGCAGTTCTTC
CSVNGDRSYNEQFF
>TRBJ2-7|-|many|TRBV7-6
TGTGCCAGCAGCTTGGGGGCCGAGGACGAGCAGTACTTC
CASSLGAEDEQYF
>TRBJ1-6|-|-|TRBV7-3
TGTGCCAGCAGCTCGGGAGCTCCTGCAACTAATTCACCCCTCCACTTT
CASSSGAPATNSPLHF
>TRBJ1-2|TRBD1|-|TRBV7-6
TGTGCCAGCAGCCCCGGGACAGGGTACCCTGGCTACACCTTC
CASSPGTGYPGYTF
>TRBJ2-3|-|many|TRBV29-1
TGCAGCGTTGGGGAGGGGGAAACAGATACGCAGTATTTT
CSVGEGETDTQYF
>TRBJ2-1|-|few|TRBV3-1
TGTGCCAGCAGCCTAGCGGAGAGTGAGCAGTTCTTC
CASSLAESEQFF
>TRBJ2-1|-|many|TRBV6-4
TGTGCCAGCAGTGCTCAAGGGATCAATGAGCAGTTCTTC
CASSAQGINEQFF
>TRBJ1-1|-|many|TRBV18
TGTGCCAGCTCACCATCGCAGGGTGGCACTGAAGCTTTCTTT
CASSPSQGGTEAFF
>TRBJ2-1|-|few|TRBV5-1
TGCGCCAGCAGCTTTGTCGTTAATGAGCAGTTCTTC
CASSFVVNEQFF
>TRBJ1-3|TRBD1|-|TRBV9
TGTGCCAGCAGCGTAACCGGGACAGATGGAAACACCATATATTTT
CASSVTGTDGNTIYF
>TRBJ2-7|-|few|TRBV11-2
TGTGCCAGCAGCTTACCGGCATGGGGCGGCTCCTACGAGCAGTACTTC
CASSLPAWGGSYEQYF
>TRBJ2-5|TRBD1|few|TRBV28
TGTGCCAGCAGTTTCGGGGACAGGGATTACTTC
CASSFGDRDYF
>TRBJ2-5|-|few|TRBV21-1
TGTGCCAGCAGCTGGTTACGGGACAGACAAGAGACCCAGTACTTC
CASSWLRDRQETQYF
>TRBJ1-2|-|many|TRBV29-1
TGCAGCGTGGGAAGGGGCGAAAACTATGGCTACACCTTC
CSVGRGENYGYTF
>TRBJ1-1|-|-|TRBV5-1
TGCGCCAGCAGCTTGGATCCCCCGGGGGTTGCTGAAGCTTTCTTT
CASSLDPPGVAEAFF
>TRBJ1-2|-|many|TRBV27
TGTGCCAGCAGTTCCCAGGATAACTATGGCTACACCTTC
CASSSQDNYGYTF
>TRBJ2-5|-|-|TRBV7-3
TGTGCCAGCAGCCTCAATCAGGGGATTGGGGAGACCCAGTACTTC
CASSLNQGIGETQYF
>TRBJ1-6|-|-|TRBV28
TGTGCCAGCAGTTTCGTGGCGGATAATTCACCCCTCCACTTT
CASSFVADNSPLHF
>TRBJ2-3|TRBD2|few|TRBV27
TGTGCCAGCAGTTCGTGGCTACTAGCGGGGGAGGGAGATACGCAGTATTTT
CASSSWLLAGEGDTQYF
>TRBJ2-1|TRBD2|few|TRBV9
TGTGCCAGCAGCGTAGTGGCTAGCGGGTTCCATGAGCAGTTCTTC
CASSVVASGFHEQFF
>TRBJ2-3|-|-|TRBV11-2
TGTGCCAGCAGCTTAGGGGGGGGGCATACGCAGTATTTT
CASSLGGGHTQYF
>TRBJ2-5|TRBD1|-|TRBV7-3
TGTGCCAGCAGCCAGACAGGGCTAGAGACCCAGTACTTC
CASSQTGLETQYF
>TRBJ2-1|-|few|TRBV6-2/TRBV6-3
TGTGCCAGCAGTTACCCGGACTACTACAATGAGCAGTTCTTC
CASSYPDYYNEQFF